Listed here are 17 T cell receptor beta chains from one sample, sequenced in a study of control samples from healthy donors and cancer patients (dated by TCRdb to the early 2020s). Preparation of the library involved the immunoSEQ multiplex PCR assay. What TCRdb holds here is the immuneACCESS table cut down to in-frame rearrangements. Part of the clones is not present; checked against another copy, under half of the missing clones reflect an unresolved V gene, and the others are unexplained. The sample records under 200,000 clones, about 94% of which are singletons. The ten largest clones take up 0.65% to 0.85% of the sample. Material: blood. Receptors originate from a woman aged 25 to 39 in good health.

The J gene is TRBJ1-3, the V gene TRBV2; no firm D call. CDR3 length: 15 residues. The germline gives CDR1 SNHLY, CDR2 FYNNEI. The ends were cut back, 5 bases at V and 1 base at J, with 12 bases in the middle. CDR3 nucleotides: TGTGCCAGCAGTTCAGGCCAGCGATCTGGAAACACCATATATTTT. Translation: CASSSGQRSGNTIYF.

The chain's CDR3 is CASSELFLSGREWTQYF. The CDR3 DNA is TGTGCCAGCAGTGAACTCTTCCTCAGCGGGAGGGAGTGGACCCAGTACTTC. The chain links TRBV2 to TRBJ2-5; 10 bases fit TRBD2. V was clipped by 2 bases and J by 7 bases; unmatched bases: 13. Germline loops: CDR1 SNHLY, CDR2 FYNNEI. CDR3 size: 17 residues.

V usage is TRBV9 and J usage is TRBJ2-3; 7 nucleotides agree with TRBD2. CDR3 size: 15 residues. Germline V gene lookup returns CDR1 SGDLS and CDR2 YYNGEE. With 0 bases clipped from V and 1 base from J, the junction kept 2 bases outside the gene matches. The CDR3 sequence is CASSVGGSGTDTQYF. CDR3 coding DNA: TGTGCCAGCAGCGTAGGCGGGAGTGGCACAGATACGCAGTATTTT.

This clone was found once. This chain uses TRBV28 with TRBJ2-7; D ambiguous. V was trimmed by 8 bases and J by 8 bases, leaving 16 bases between them. In germline, CDR1 is MDHEN, CDR2 SYDVKM. This CDR3 region has 12 residues. The CDR3 reads CASVAVGSKQYF. The CDR3, as DNA: TGTGCCAGCGTTGCGGTCGGGTCGAAGCAGTACTTC.

The table lists this clone with a count of one. The chain uses TRBV12-3 or TRBV12-4 and TRBJ1-3; the D is unclear. Trimming pared 6 bases from V and 7 bases from J, leaving 10 bases between. The CDR3 covers 12 residues. The CDR3 protein is CASSPEGNTIYF. DNA of the CDR3: TGTGCCAGCAGCCCGGAAGGGAACACCATATATTTT.

The rearrangement joins TRBV7-9 to TRBJ2-1, with 10 bases that match TRBD2. J lost 4 bases, V lost 7 bases, and 10 bases had no gene match. Germline CDR1 and CDR2: SEHNR and FQNEAQ (reference sequence). The CDR3 is 16 residues long. The CDR3 loop reads CASNSISGREYNEQFF. The DNA of the CDR3 is TGTGCCAGCAACTCTATAAGCGGGAGGGAGTACAATGAGCAGTTCTTC.

The V and J genes are TRBV13 and TRBJ2-7; no clear D. The CDR3 spans 12 residues. The V gene lost 4 bases and the J gene lost 5 bases, with 9 bases spanning the gap. Germline CDR1 and CDR2: PRHDT and FYEKMQ (reference sequence). CDR3 amino acids: CASSWKGHEQYF. CDR3 nucleotide sequence: TGTGCCAGCAGCTGGAAAGGCCACGAGCAGTACTTC.

V gene TRBV14 combines with J gene TRBJ2-7, with TRBD2 as a possible D gene (5 bases). CDR3 length: 12 amino acids. Trimming pared 3 bases from V and 6 bases from J, leaving 9 bases between. Germline loops: CDR1 SGHDN, CDR2 FVKESK. The CDR3 nucleotides are TGTGCCAGCAGCCAGTTCGGAGGCGAGCAGTACTTC. As protein: CASSQFGGEQYF.

This clone has just a few counts. The chain combines TRBV9 with TRBJ1-5; D ambiguous. V was clipped by 0 bases and J by 0 bases, with 7 bases between them. This CDR3 region has 15 residues. CDR1 and CDR2 from the germline V gene are SGDLS and YYNGEE. In DNA, the CDR3 is TGTGCCAGCAGCGTAGGAGGTGATAGCAATCAGCCCCAGCATTTT. Translated, it gives CASSVGGDSNQPQHF.

This chain joins TRBV6-2 or TRBV6-3 and TRBJ1-1; TRBD1 aligns across 9 bases. CDR1 MNHEY and CDR2 SVGEGT come from the germline V gene. Germline trimming cut 5 bases from V and 10 bases from J; bases unmatched to any gene: 11. The CDR3 extends over 14 amino acids. The CDR3: CASSPPGTGQGAFF. The CDR3 nucleotides are TGTGCCAGCAGTCCACCCGGGACAGGGCAGGGAGCTTTCTTT.

The chain uses TRBV5-6 and TRBJ2-7; TRBD2 matches at 7 bases. The CDR3 length is 15 residues. Germline CDR1 reads SGHDT; CDR2 reads YYEEEE. The V and J ends lost 4 bases and 2 bases, in that order; junction bases with no gene match: 9. CDR3 sequence (DNA): TGTGCCAGCAGCAACCTAGCGGCTCGGCCCTACGAGCAGTACTTC. This gives the protein CASSNLAARPYEQYF.

The V gene is TRBV7-2, the J gene TRBJ2-3; D remains unclear. The CDR3 spans 11 residues. Trimming pared 5 bases from V and 2 bases from J, leaving 2 bases between. Germline V CDR1 and CDR2: SGHTA, FQGNSA. Here the CDR3 DNA reads TGTGCCAGCAGCACCACAGATACGCAGTATTTT. The encoded protein is CASSTTDTQYF.

There are a few counts of this clone. V usage is TRBV5-4 and J usage is TRBJ2-7; the D gene is possibly TRBD2 (6 bases). V lost 3 bases to trimming and J lost 1 base, with 8 bases between them. The CDR3 has 13 residues. The germline gives CDR1 SGHNT, CDR2 YYREEE (reference sequence). CDR3 coding DNA: TGTGCCAGCAGCTGGCGGGAATCCTACGAGCAGTACTTC. Translating it yields CASSWRESYEQYF.

The J gene is TRBJ1-1, the V gene TRBV29-1; no reliable D call. Between the trimmed V and J ends, which lost 4 bases and 7 bases, there was a span of 10 bases. CDR3 length: 11 amino acids. Germline values: CDR1 SQVTM, CDR2 ANQGSEA. The CDR3 coding sequence is TGCAGCGTTGTCTCGTCTGTTGAAGCTTTCTTT. Its protein product is CSVVSSVEAFF.

The chain recombines TRBV11-3 with TRBJ2-1, with D maybe TRBD2 (7 bases). The CDR3 is made up of 15 amino acids. Germline lookup yields CDR1 SGHNT and CDR2 YENEEA. V lost 4 bases and J 6 bases, leaving 16 bases between the germline ends. The CDR3 sequence is CASSWGGLMGNEQFF. In DNA, the CDR3 is TGTGCCAGCAGCTGGGGGGGCCTAATGGGCAATGAGCAGTTCTTC.

This clone has just one count. The chain combines TRBV19 with TRBJ2-3; D perhaps matches TRBD1 (5 bases). The CDR3 has 14 residues. V was clipped by 3 bases and J by 4 bases, with 11 bases between them. CDR1 is LNHDA, CDR2 SQIVND, per germline (reference sequence). The CDR3 spells CASSIGRAADTQYF. The DNA of the CDR3 is TGTGCCAGTAGTATTGGCAGGGCGGCAGATACGCAGTATTTT.

The chain joins TRBV5-5 to TRBJ2-7; a weak D match, TRBD2 (6 bases). CDR1 and CDR2 (germline): SGHKS, YYEKEE (reference sequence). Between the trimmed V and J ends, which lost 2 bases and 5 bases, there was a span of 14 bases. The CDR3 has 14 residues. The CDR3 is CASSFQTRVDEQYF. CDR3 nucleotide sequence: TGTGCCAGCAGCTTCCAGACTAGGGTAGACGAGCAGTACTTC. Using reference TRBV5-5 and TRBJ2-7 for the parts outside the CDR3, the full variable domain is DAGVTQSPTHLIKTRGQQVTLRCSPISGHKSVSWYQQVLGQGPQFIFQYYEKEERGRGNFPDRFSARQFPNYSSELNVNALLLGDSALYLCASSFQTRVDEQYFGPGTRLTVT.